The entry that follows covers one T cell receptor beta chain sequence. It lacks a known antigen. No base qualities exist here, and no much larger clone lies one base off it. This specimen belongs to a study of T-cell memory formation after mild COVID-19 (dated by TCRdb to the early 2020s). For the study in its entirety: Most TCR sequence clusters were specific to one of the two donors. Longitudinal TCRalpha and TCRbeta repertoire sequencing tracked T-cell clones expanding and contracting after mild COVID-19 in a couple of donors. Two young, previously healthy adult volunteers made up the cohort, one male and one female.

PBMCs were isolated by Ficoll-Paque density gradient centrifugation. Study-level results and caveats: Contracting CD4+ clones turned up mainly in the CM and EM memory subsets, whereas EMRA was where CD8+ clones were enriched. From day 15 to 85, contracting clones showed balanced CD4/CD8 phenotypes, whereas a second wave of clones that expanded from day 15 to 37 leaned towards CD4+. Only a couple of mild cases were covered by the study, and larger cohorts that include severe cases with pre-infection samples were considered necessary. Some responding clones were detected in pre-infection memory, which suggested that pre-existing cross-reactive memory T cells had joined the SARS-CoV-2 response. Whether the second-wave clones peaking on day 37 were SARS-CoV-2 specific was not confirmed.

The sequencer listed for this sample is Illumina NovaSeq 6000. Using 5'RACE with constant-segment primers, TCRalpha and TCRbeta cDNA libraries were constructed, with sample barcodes and unique molecular identifiers added in the process. RNA was extracted from every sample with Trizol reagent. Amplification of the libraries took two PCR steps, and the second step added a second sample barcode plus Illumina TruSeq adapters. Sequencing of the libraries was done on an Illumina NovaSeq, producing 2 x 150 bp paired-end reads. In the original analysis: The reads were demultiplexed and collapsed into UMI-guided consensus sequences using migec v1.2.7. Using mixcr v2.1.11, the UMI consensuses were aligned to TRA and TRB V and J templates and assembled into clonotypes. Clonotypes were classified as expanded or contracted when called significant by both edgeR and NoisET, with noise models trained on biological replicates. edgeR calls used a false discovery rate-adjusted p below 0.01 and a log2 fold-change threshold of 1. As an exploratory analysis of dynamics, PCA with hierarchical clustering was applied to max-normalized trajectories of the 1000 most abundant clonotypes. Separately sequenced CD4+ and CD8+ repertoires were used to assign the CD4 or CD8 phenotype of responding clones. TCRdb reworked the public reads: Q25 trimming with fastp, MiXCR clone assembly, productive beta chains retained. One record per CDR3 amino acid sequence lists the most common genes and DNA. Here the V and J calls rest on TCRdb's processing, not on the authors' analysis. This sample comprises approximately 350,000 distinct CDR3 sequences, over 25% of them detected only once. The ten largest make up approximately 13% of the sample.

This clonotype was sampled from an adult woman who had mild COVID-19 (a few samples of this study predate the infection). The sample titles of this study are shuffled in the database, so cell type and time point are left out; the donor was told from shared clones. Sample: PBMCs or a T cell subset sorted from them (not recorded which).

The DNA is TGTGCCAGCAGCAGATTCGGCTTGACTAGCGGGGGCATTTACCAAGAGACCCAGTACTTC. Its product reads: CASSRFGLTSGGIYQETQYF. The chain is made from TRBV7-8 and TRBJ2-5; TRBD2 agrees with 12 junctional bases. Germline trimming: 5 bases from V, 0 bases from J; junction bases outside gene matches: 16. CDR1 and CDR2, looked up from the germline V gene, are SGHVS and FQNEAQ. Counted from cysteine to phenylalanine, this CDR3 has 20 amino acids. Only the CDR3 DNA stays, 60 bases, in frame from base 1.